A single sample is the source of the 2 T cell receptor beta chains below, sequenced in a study of blood T cell repertoires in COVID-19. TCRdb keeps only in-frame clones here, not all; method: immunoSEQ multiplex PCR. The data hold just over 150,000 clones, with 88% observed a single time. Sequenced sample: PBMCs or T cells enriched from blood (not recorded which). The receptor set was obtained from a woman in her 50s who had recovered from COVID-19.

V is TRBV24-1 and J is TRBJ1-2; the D gene is possibly TRBD1 (5 bases). V lost 6 bases to trimming and J lost 0 bases, with 7 bases between them. The CDR3 sequence is 13 residues long. CDR1 and CDR2 from the germline V gene are KGHDR and SFDVKD. This chain's CDR3 is CATSQTANYGYTF. CDR3 nucleotides: TGTGCCACCAGTCAGACAGCTAACTATGGCTACACCTTC.

The CDR3 protein is CASSTPGQGAGSYGYTF. The CDR3 DNA reads as TGTGCCAGCTCAACTCCGGGACAGGGGGCAGGTAGCTATGGCTACACCTTC. The J gene is TRBJ1-2, the V gene TRBV18; 12 nucleotides line up with TRBD1. CDR1 and CDR2 from the germline V gene are KGHSH and LQKENI. Trimming cost V 5 bases and J 4 bases; bases outside gene matches: 11. There are 17 residues in the CDR3.